A selection of T cell receptor beta chains follows, all from one sample in a study of a mutant IDH1 vaccine in newly diagnosed glioma. Their recognized antigens are unknown. Method: immunoSEQ multiplex PCR; TCRdb's copy keeps in-frame clones and lacks some. The data show roughly 50,000 clones, 78% seen once. Material: PBMCs, obtained from a glioma patient whose treatment included an IDH1 peptide vaccine. The source of these receptors is a woman aged 40 to 55 with glioma. Each CDR3 is given with its conserved first and last residue. A D gene is named only where the DNA matches it firmly. Only part of the rows carry a size: once, few, many, or a class if the clone is expanded.

size: few
J: TRBJ2-7
D: .
V: TRBV6-1
CDR3: CASSEAGQWLGEQYF
DNA: TGTGCCAGCAGTGAAGCCGGACAGTGGTTGGGGGAGCAGTACTTC

size: .
J: TRBJ2-3
D: TRBD1
V: TRBV4-3
CDR3: CASSRRGFWNSSTDTQYF
DNA: TGCGCCAGCAGCCGCAGGGGGTTTTGGAATTCTAGCACAGATACGCAGTATTTT

size: .
J: TRBJ1-3
D: .
V: TRBV10-3
CDR3: CAISVADTIYF
DNA: TGTGCCATCAGTGTAGCTGACACCATATATTTT

size: .
J: TRBJ2-5
D: .
V: TRBV12-5
CDR3: CASGGSVEETQYF
DNA: TGTGCTAGTGGTGGGAGCGTGGAAGAGACCCAGTACTTC

size: .
J: TRBJ2-1
D: TRBD1
V: TRBV5-1
CDR3: CASRGTGMDEQFF
DNA: TGCGCCAGCAGGGGGACAGGGATGGATGAGCAGTTCTTC

size: .
J: TRBJ1-4
D: .
V: TRBV4-1
CDR3: CASSPRAENEKLFF
DNA: TGCGCCAGCAGCCCGCGGGCCGAAAATGAAAAACTGTTTTTT

size: .
J: TRBJ2-7
D: .
V: TRBV2
CDR3: CAHSEGFAYEQYF
DNA: TGTGCCCATAGTGAGGGATTTGCCTACGAGCAGTACTTC

size: .
J: TRBJ1-1
D: .
V: TRBV7-9
CDR3: CASSLGTDRSTEAFF
DNA: TGTGCCAGCAGCCTCGGGACGGACCGTAGCACTGAAGCTTTCTTT

size: .
J: TRBJ2-7
D: .
V: TRBV10-1
CDR3: CASRVALLENEQYF
DNA: TGCGCCAGCAGAGTCGCACTTTTGGAGAACGAGCAGTACTTC

size: medium-sized
J: TRBJ1-4
D: .
V: TRBV30
CDR3: CAWSPTGAENEKLFF
DNA: TGTGCCTGGAGTCCGACCGGGGCGGAGAATGAAAAACTGTTTTTT

size: .
J: TRBJ2-5
D: .
V: TRBV10-3
CDR3: CAISLDVPGAEETQYF
DNA: TGTGCCATCAGCTTGGATGTGCCGGGGGCTGAAGAGACCCAGTACTTC

size: .
J: TRBJ2-7
D: .
V: TRBV7-8
CDR3: CASSLHSNYEQYF
DNA: TGTGCCAGCAGCTTGCACTCCAACTACGAGCAGTACTTC

size: .
J: TRBJ1-2
D: .
V: TRBV9
CDR3: CASSGHTANYGYTF
DNA: TGTGCCAGCAGCGGTCATACCGCTAACTATGGCTACACCTTC

size: .
J: TRBJ1-1
D: .
V: TRBV2
CDR3: CASSRTQNTEAFF
DNA: TGTGCCAGCAGTAGGACACAGAACACTGAAGCTTTCTTT

size: .
J: TRBJ1-4
D: .
V: TRBV4-1
CDR3: CASSQDVNNEKLFF
DNA: TGCGCCAGCAGCCAAGATGTGAATAATGAAAAACTGTTTTTT

size: few
J: TRBJ1-1
D: .
V: TRBV10-3
CDR3: CATEGRPNTEAFF
DNA: TGTGCCACGGAGGGGAGGCCGAACACTGAAGCTTTCTTT

size: .
J: TRBJ2-5
D: .
V: TRBV9
CDR3: CASSVGTFQETQYF
DNA: TGTGCCAGCAGCGTAGGGACTTTCCAAGAGACCCAGTACTTC

size: once
J: TRBJ2-5
D: .
V: TRBV2
CDR3: CARSGSHQETQYF
DNA: TGTGCCAGGTCGGGGAGTCACCAAGAGACCCAGTACTTC

size: .
J: TRBJ2-3
D: TRBD2
V: TRBV2
CDR3: CVPTAGGPPDTQYF
DNA: TGTGTCCCTACTGCGGGGGGGCCCCCAGATACGCAGTATTTT

size: once
J: TRBJ1-4
D: .
V: TRBV28
CDR3: CASRTRVNEKLFF
DNA: TGTGCCAGCAGGACGAGGGTGAATGAAAAACTGTTTTTT

size: .
J: TRBJ2-1
D: .
V: TRBV5-6
CDR3: CASSLVQDYEQFF
DNA: TGTGCCAGCAGCTTGGTGCAGGACTATGAGCAGTTCTTC